This T cell receptor beta chain comes out of a study of T cells in narcolepsy. The data were produced by immunoSEQ multiplex PCR, yet TCRdb's version contains in-frame clones alone and is incomplete. The sample has some 33,000 clones; 90% are singletons. The CDR3 is 15 amino acids. J was trimmed by 0 bases and V by 7 bases; bases with no gene match: 0. Germline loops: CDR1 SNHLY, CDR2 FYNNEI. The chain couples TRBV2 to TRBJ2-6, with 10 bases fitting TRBD2. The origin of this receptor is a human donor with narcolepsy. Specimen: CD45RA- memory CD4+ T cells from PBMCs. CDR3 sequence: CASKRGGSGANVLTF. CDR3 bases: TGTGCCAGCAAGCGGGGGGGCTCTGGGGCCAACGTCCTGACTTTC.